This T cell receptor beta chain came from a study of long-term antiretroviral therapy in people with HIV. As for this clone: Its target is unknown.

Investigators performed immunoSEQ version v3.0 at survey level. Each sample aimed for 40,000-50,000 sequenced T-cell genomes. Using immunoSEQ multiplex PCR, the repertoire was profiled, and TCRdb retains in-frame clones only, with some absent. The repertoire holds tens of thousands of clones, with about 85% as singletons. One or more pre-ART and two or more post-ART PBMC samples were available from each donor. Study conclusions and caveats: Dating from about 2004 to 2017, the blood was possibly obtained under older ART regimens. Post-ART samples showed increased diversity that remained below transplant donor control levels.

Germline CDR1 and CDR2: SQVTM and ANQGSEA. The CDR3 contains 13 residues. With 2 bases clipped from V and 1 base from J, the junction kept 1 base outside the gene matches. The J gene is TRBJ1-2, the V gene TRBV29-1; TRBD1 aligns across 7 bases. This receptor was obtained from a man in his forties with HIV. This specimen was unsorted PBMCs, taken 3 years after starting antiretroviral therapy. The CDR3 DNA is TGCAGCGTTGAACAGGGGGTTAACTATGGCTACACCTTC. This encodes CSVEQGVNYGYTF.